Shown below are 16 T cell receptor beta chains from a single sample sequenced in a study of T cell repertoires in cytomegalovirus infection. The antigens these receptors bind are not known. TCRdb re-analysed the reads in MiXCR, keeping a single row per CDR3 protein. Here the sample spans roughly 500,000 distinct CDR3 sequences, about 39% being singletons. Source: cultured PBMCs, taken from culture after CMV antigen stimulation. These receptors were taken from a human donor in good health (CMV status not recorded). Some clones in this sample may be carry-over from other donors' samples.

The rearrangement links TRBV4-1 to TRBJ1-2; tentatively, D is TRBD1 (5 bases). V was cut by 1 base and J by 5 bases, with 14 bases left in between. CDR3 length equals 15 residues. Germline values: CDR1 MGHRA, CDR2 YSYEKL. This chain's CDR3 is CASSQVVGGVYGYTF. CDR3 DNA sequence: TGCGCCAGCAGCCAAGTGGTGGGAGGGGTATATGGCTACACCTTC.

The chain combines TRBV2 with TRBJ2-7; the match to TRBD2 covers 12 bases. Germline assignment: CDR1 SNHLY and CDR2 FYNNEI. CDR3 length: 14 amino acids. The J segment lost 3 bases and the V segment lost 8 bases, leaving 5 bases of the junction unmatched. The CDR3 region is CASGLAGIGYEQYF. Written as DNA, the CDR3 is TGTGCCAGCGGACTAGCGGGGATCGGCTACGAGCAGTACTTC.

The chain employs TRBV7-4 and TRBJ2-7; 8 positions match TRBD2. Germline V gene data show CDR1 as SGHVT and CDR2 as SQSDAQ. With 2 bases clipped from V and 6 bases from J, the junction kept 3 bases outside the gene matches. The CDR3 contains 13 residues. The CDR3 DNA is TGTGCCAGCAGCTTAACGGGGGGGTGCGAGCAGTACTTC. Translated, it gives CASSLTGGCEQYF. Together with reference TRBV7-4 and TRBJ2-7, the CDR3 gives the full variable domain: GAGVSQSPRYKVAKRGRDVALRCDSISGHVTLYWYRQTLGQGSEVLTYSQSDAQRDKSGRPSGRFSAERPERSVSTLKIQRTEQGDSAVYLCASSLTGGCEQYFGPGTRLTVT.

This chain joins TRBV7-2 and TRBJ2-5; D ambiguous. CDR3 size: 14 residues. Looked up from germline, CDR1 is SGHTA and CDR2 is FQGNSA. Trimming took 5 bases from V and 3 from J, leaving 13 bases between them. The CDR3 loop reads CASSPPVRKETQYF. CDR3 in DNA: TGTGCCAGCAGCCCCCCCGTGCGTAAAGAGACCCAGTACTTC.

This sequence joins TRBV7-9 and TRBJ2-7, with D hard to call. This CDR3 has 12 residues. V lost 5 bases, J lost 7 bases, and 12 bases lay in between. Germline CDR1 reads SEHNR; CDR2 reads FQNEAQ (reference sequence). This CDR3 is CASSLSYEEQYF. The DNA of the CDR3 is TGTGCCAGCAGCCTCTCCTACGAGGAGCAGTACTTC.

The chain combines TRBV7-8 with TRBJ2-4, with D maybe TRBD1 (6 bases). CDR3 size: 14 residues. V lost 2 bases to trimming and J lost 6 bases, with 11 bases between them. Germline V gene sequence: CDR1 SGHVS, CDR2 FQNEAQ. CDR3 bases: TGTGCCAGCAGCTTACGGCAGGGGTTAAACATTCAGTACTTC. It specifies CASSLRQGLNIQYF. The full variable domain, its missing parts supplied by reference TRBV7-8 and TRBJ2-4, is GAGVSQSPRYKVAKRGQDVALRCDPISGHVSLFWYQQALGQGPEFLTYFQNEAQLDKSGLPSDRFFAERPEGSVSTLKIQRTQQEDSAVYLCASSLRQGLNIQYFGAGTRLSVL.

The V call is TRBV28, the J call TRBJ1-2; 7 bases are shared with TRBD1. CDR1 is MDHEN and CDR2 is SYDVKM in the germline V gene. Trimming at V came to 6 bases and at J to 7 bases, leaving 8 bases not matched to a gene. The CDR3 extends over 13 amino acids. The CDR3 reads CASRMTGWSGYTF. The CDR3 DNA is TGTGCCAGCAGGATGACAGGGTGGAGTGGCTACACCTTC.

This chain connects TRBV6-1 to TRBJ2-5, with D possibly matching TRBD1 (6 bases). This CDR3 comprises 12 residues. Germline CDR1 is MNHNS and CDR2 is SASEGT. V shed 10 bases and J shed 4 bases, with 13 bases lying between them. CDR3 region: CATKQGAETQYF. For the CDR3, the DNA is TGTGCCACGAAACAGGGTGCAGAGACCCAGTACTTC.

The chain combines TRBV14 with TRBJ2-7; D perhaps matches TRBD1 (6 bases). V gave up 2 bases and J gave up 3 bases, with 11 bases separating them. The CDR3 length is 14 residues. Germline values: CDR1 SGHDN, CDR2 FVKESK. The CDR3 sequence is CASSQPGQFYEQYF. CDR3 bases: TGTGCCAGCAGCCAACCTGGACAGTTCTACGAGCAGTACTTC.

The CDR3 nucleotides read TGTGCCAGCAGGCTCAGTCAGGGGTCCAATGAGCAGTTCTTC. Its translation: CASRLSQGSNEQFF. The chain joins TRBV27 to TRBJ2-1; weak D call: TRBD1 (6 bases). Per the germline V gene, CDR1 is MNHEY and CDR2 is SMNVEV (reference sequence). CDR3 size: 14 residues. Trimming cost V 6 bases and J 6 bases, with 15 bases left between them.

The rearrangement uses TRBV6-2 or TRBV6-3 and TRBJ2-1; 8 bases align to TRBD1. The germline V gene encodes CDR1 MNHEY and CDR2 SVGEGT. CDR3 size: 16 residues. V lost 7 bases, J lost 9 bases, and 17 bases stayed unmatched. The CDR3 nucleotides read TGTGCCAGCAACCTCAACCCCCGGGACAGGAGGTTTGAGCAGTTCTTC. As protein: CASNLNPRDRRFEQFF.

V and J are TRBV6-5 and TRBJ1-1, with D possibly TRBD1 on 6 matching bases. This CDR3 region has 15 residues. Germline-derived CDR1 and CDR2 are MNHEY and SVGAGI. Trimming left V 5 bases short and J 9 bases short, with 22 bases between. CDR3 in DNA: TGTGCCAGCAGTACCTGGGGGGCTCAAGGCCGACAAGCTTTCTTT. Its protein is CASSTWGAQGRQAFF.

The chain recombines TRBV20-1 with TRBJ2-1; D unclear. In germline, CDR1 is DFQATT, CDR2 SNEGSKA (reference sequence). Trimming cost V 7 bases and J 0 bases, with 10 bases left between them. CDR3 length equals 13 residues. CDR3 nucleotide sequence: TGCAGTGGCCAACTCTTCTCCTACAATGAGCAGTTCTTC. This sequence encodes CSGQLFSYNEQFF.

This clonotype appeared a few times. This chain connects TRBV11-2 to TRBJ2-3, with D perhaps given as TRBD1 or TRBD2 (5 bases each). The CDR3 covers 17 residues. V shed 5 bases and J shed 2 bases, with 20 bases lying between them. The germline V gene encodes CDR1 SGHAT and CDR2 FQNNGV. CDR3 protein: CASSVWGRTLATDTQYF. The CDR3 nucleotides read TGTGCCAGCAGCGTATGGGGACGAACATTAGCCACAGATACGCAGTATTTT.

This clonotype was seen only a few times. As DNA, the CDR3 is TGTGCCAGTAGTATAGATCATCCACCCGGACGTCGGATGACTGAAGCTTTCTTT. Residues: CASSIDHPPGRRMTEAFF. The chain carries TRBV19 and TRBJ1-1; D remains ambiguous. Deletions cut 0 bases from V and 5 bases from J, with 22 bases between. The CDR3 runs to 18 residues. Germline-derived CDR1 and CDR2 are LNHDA and SQIVND (reference sequence).

In this sample, this clonotype turned up a few times. The chain joins TRBV7-2 to TRBJ2-7; 7 bases agree with TRBD2. The CDR3 spans 14 residues. The trim removed 0 bases at V and 2 bases at J, leaving 1 base unmatched. Germline CDR1 SGHTA, CDR2 FQGNSA. CDR3 nucleotides: TGTGCCAGCAGCTTAGCGGCGGGAGCCTACGAGCAGTACTTC. Translation: CASSLAAGAYEQYF.